This T cell receptor beta chain is drawn from a study of blood T cells in healthy people across ages (dated by TCRdb to about 2015). Notes on the research overall: Template switching captured roughly one uniquely barcoded TCR beta cDNA molecule per two T cells in model experiments. The study measured age-related changes in TCR beta repertoire diversity using deep sequencing normalized with unique cDNA molecular identifiers. Four age groups were formed from the donors: young (average approximately 16 years), middle-aged (just under 40), aged (roughly 59) and long-lived (about 75). To avoid experimental bias, donors of different ages were randomly spread across the sequencing lanes. For two donors (one aged 18 to 30 and one aged 80 or older), the study analyzed two additional independent replicas of 1 million unique cDNA reads from the same blood draw. On the study overall, not on this receptor specifically: A strong correlation was found between observed TCR beta diversity and the percentage of naive T cells measured by flow cytometry. As age increased, observed TCR beta diversity per million T cells dropped in a roughly linear way, and a significant reduction was already evident by age roughly 36. The long-lived group showed more naive CD4+ T cells, fewer expanded clones and increased TCR diversity than the aged group, suggesting age selection. Because the CMV infection status of the donors was unknown, age-related changes in expanded clonotypes may potentially have been confounded. Since profiling was done on bulk unsorted PBMCs, naive and antigen-experienced compartments could not be conclusively compared. Total diversity estimates from one million sequenced T cells were considered lower bounds and underestimates.

Comment on this clonotype: Its antigen is unknown. Qualities for individual bases were not recorded, and no much larger clone is one base off.

The CDR3 holds 13 amino acids from the cysteine to the phenylalanine. Just the 39-base CDR3 DNA is kept, in frame starting at base 1. Via the germline V gene (reference sequence), CDR1 is MNHEY and CDR2 SMNVEV. The V and J ends are trimmed by 3 bases and 3 bases, leaving 9 bases between them. Libraries were constructed by 5' RACE. Sequencing used an Illumina HiSeq 2500. The second PCR ran for about 6 to 12 cycles and used a J-beta primer mix along with a sample-barcoded 5' primer. A template-switch 5' adaptor carrying 12 random nucleotides introduced a unique molecular identifier onto each TCR beta cDNA molecule. Each sample yielded at least 3 million CDR3-containing paired-end reads. The Mint cDNA synthesis kit, primed by a TRBC-specific oligonucleotide, was used to synthesize first-strand cDNA from all RNA. Following uracil-DNA glycosylase treatment, all cDNA underwent a first 18-cycle PCR with the universal primers M1SS and BC2_uni_R. From the authors' description of their analysis: Each sample was normalized by randomly selecting 1 million high-quality reads, each carrying a distinct molecular identifier. Reads sharing molecular identifiers were discarded rather than binned into consensus sequences. MiTCR, run with a Q25 quality threshold and the strictest error-elimination algorithm, handled CDR3 identification, clonotype clustering and error correction. A nonparametric unseen species model with Euler transformation was used to estimate lower-bound total TCR beta diversity. TCRdb ran its own pipeline on the public reads, namely fastp trimming at Q25 and MiXCR clone calling, and kept in-frame beta chains. Under each unique CDR3 protein, matching rows form one entry showing the most common genes and DNA. Here the V and J calls rest on TCRdb's processing, not on the authors' analysis. The sample table contains about 640,000 distinct CDR3 sequences; only one count was recorded for roughly 58% of them. 30% to 45% of the sample rests with the top ten.

The donors were around 39 Caucasian individuals from Russia, aged roughly 6 to 100 years, who were systemically healthy. Approximately 11 milliliters of peripheral blood were drawn from each donor into EDTA-treated Vacutainer tubes. Ficoll-Paque density-gradient centrifugation was used to isolate PBMCs, with at least 7 million per sample. Trizol reagent was used to extract total RNA from the PBMCs, yielding at least 6 micrograms per sample. Naive CD45RAhigh/CD27high T cell percentages were measured by flow cytometry on a PBMC aliquot from every donor. Sequences were obtained from blood. The chain links TRBV27 with TRBJ2-7; the best D guess is TRBD1, with 5 bases matching. The receptor comes from a man aged 60-69 years in good health. The DNA sequence is as follows: TGTGCCAGCAGTTTCTCTCAGGGCTACGAGCAGTACTTC. Its protein product is CASSFSQGYEQYF.